In this sample, the clone carrying this T cell receptor beta chain turned up many times. The data derive from a study of early T cells in non-severe SARS-CoV-2 infection. TCRdb reprocessed the 5' RACE reads via MiXCR and lists one record per CDR3 protein. The sample includes around 30,000 distinct CDR3 sequences, more than 5% of them seen just once. The clonotype comes from an adult who was a healthcare worker with PCR-confirmed SARS-CoV-2 infection or an uninfected control (not recorded which). The sequenced sample consisted of whole blood.

CDR3 sequence reads: CSARPGNEQFF. The CDR3 DNA sequence: TGCAGTGCTAGACCCGGGAATGAGCAGTTCTTC. The V call is TRBV20-1, the J call TRBJ2-1; D uncertain. The V end lost 2 bases, the J end lost 7 bases, and 6 bases lay between the germline ends. Germline values: CDR1 DFQATT, CDR2 SNEGSKA (reference sequence). This CDR3 spans 11 amino acids.